This T cell receptor (beta chain) derives from a study of T-cell memory formation after mild COVID-19. A 5'RACE reaction primed in the constant segment made cDNA libraries of TCR alpha and TCR beta, and these carried sample barcodes and UMIs. TCRdb passed the 5' RACE reads through MiXCR, listing each CDR3 protein once. The sample includes about 500,000 distinct CDR3 sequences, approximately 20% seen only once; the top ten take approximately 12%. Points on this clonotype: The antigen remains undetermined.

Study outcomes and limitations: CD8+ contracting clones occupied EMRA, while CD4+ ones occupied mainly CM and EM. The appearance of some responding clones in pre-infection memory suggested that cross-reactive memory joined.

This sequence originates from an adult woman who had mild COVID-19 (a few samples of this study predate the infection). Cell type and time point are not known. Sequenced: PBMCs or a T cell subset sorted from them (not recorded which).

The CDR3 sequence: CASSRTGDYTGELFF. The CDR3 DNA follows: TGTGCCAGCAGCCGGACAGGGGACTACACCGGGGAGCTGTTTTTT. This chain connects TRBV7-3 to TRBJ2-2, with TRBD1 matching over 9 bases. The CDR3 is 15 residues long. Per germline, CDR1 SGHTA and CDR2 FQGTGA. V shed 5 bases and J 3 bases; nucleotides not matched to a gene: 4.